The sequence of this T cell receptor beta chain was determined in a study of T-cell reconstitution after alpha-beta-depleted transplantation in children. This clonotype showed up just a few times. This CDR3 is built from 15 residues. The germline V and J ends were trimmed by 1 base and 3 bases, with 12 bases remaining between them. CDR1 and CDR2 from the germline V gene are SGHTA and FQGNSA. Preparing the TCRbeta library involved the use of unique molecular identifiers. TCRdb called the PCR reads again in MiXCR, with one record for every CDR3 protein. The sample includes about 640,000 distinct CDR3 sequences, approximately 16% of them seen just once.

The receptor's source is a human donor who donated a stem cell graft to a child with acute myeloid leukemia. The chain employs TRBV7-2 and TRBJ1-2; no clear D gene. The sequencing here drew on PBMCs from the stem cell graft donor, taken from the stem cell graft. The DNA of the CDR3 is TGTGCCAGCAGCTTAGTTCTCGAAGACTACTATGGCTACACCTTC. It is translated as CASSLVLEDYYGYTF. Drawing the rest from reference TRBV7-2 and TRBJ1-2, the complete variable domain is GAGVSQSPSNKVTEKGKDVELRCDPISGHTALYWYRQSLGQGLEFLIYFQGNSAPDKSGLPSDRFSAERTGGSVSTLTIQRTQQEDSAVYLCASSLVLEDYYGYTFGSGTRLTVV.